The clone carrying this T cell receptor beta chain has just a few counts. Its antigen is unknown. These data come from a study of regulatory T cells in long-lasting Graves disease. This sample's time point: persistent/refractory GD, antithyroid drugs over 5 years with positive TRAb. PBMC RNA was the source of the TCR library. Study-level points and caveats: Comparison showed that persistent patients shared more public clonotypes (about 2,600) than new patients (966). Persistent disease showed a preference for TRBV28, TRBJ1-2 and TRBJ2-5. Because few samples were included, accuracy may have been lower.

The V segment lost 5 bases and the J segment 2 bases; nucleotides outside the gene matches: 7. The CDR3 contains 15 residues. Germline CDR1 is SEHNR and CDR2 is FQNEAQ (reference sequence). Building of the TCR beta libraries involved iRepertoire HTBI primers and Arm-PCR of CDR3 regions. TCRdb redid the calling of the multiplex PCR reads with MiXCR, one entry per CDR3 protein. The table lists about 460,000 distinct CDR3 sequences, roughly 23% of them singletons. The V call is TRBV7-9, the J call TRBJ2-5, with 8 positions matching TRBD2. The clonotype originates from a female donor with Graves disease. The starting material was peripheral blood mononuclear cells (PBMCs), obtained when the disease was refractory, from a patient treated with antithyroid drugs. The CDR3 region has the DNA TGTGCCAGCAGCGCCAGCGGGGGCCGGCAAGAGACCCAGTACTTC. Translated: CASSASGGRQETQYF.